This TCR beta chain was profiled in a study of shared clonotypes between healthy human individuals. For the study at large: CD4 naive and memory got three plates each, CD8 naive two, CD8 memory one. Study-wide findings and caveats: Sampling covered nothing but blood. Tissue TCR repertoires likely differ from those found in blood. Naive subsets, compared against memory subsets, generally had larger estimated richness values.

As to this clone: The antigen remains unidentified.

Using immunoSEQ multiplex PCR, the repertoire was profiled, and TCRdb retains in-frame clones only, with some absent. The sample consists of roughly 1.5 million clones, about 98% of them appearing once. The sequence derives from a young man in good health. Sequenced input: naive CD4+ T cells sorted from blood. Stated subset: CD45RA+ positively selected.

CDR3 sequence: CASSLTGLNTEAFF. DNA for the CDR3: TGTGCCAGCAGCTTAACGGGACTTAACACTGAAGCTTTCTTT. The chain links TRBV7-3 to TRBJ1-1; the D gene is possibly TRBD1 (5 bases). Germline-derived CDR1 and CDR2 are SGHTA and FQGTGA. CDR3 size: 14 residues. Trimming took off 0 bases at V and 2 bases at J, with 7 bases between the two ends.